Following are 2 T cell receptor beta chains from one sample sequenced in a study of OX40 agonist ivuxolimab in advanced cancers. Data came from immunoSEQ multiplex PCR; TCRdb stores just in-frame clones and leaves some out. The data contain 73,000 or so clones, roughly 90% of them singletons. Sequenced material: CD4+ or CD8+ T cells sorted from blood, taken in a trial of the OX40 agonist ivuxolimab. These receptors all come from an adult with an advanced solid tumor such as melanoma, head and neck, liver or kidney cancer.

The rearrangement joins TRBV7-2 to TRBJ2-2, with unresolved D. CDR1 SGHTA and CDR2 FQGNSA come from the germline V gene. Deletions cut 5 bases from V and 6 bases from J, with 10 bases between. The CDR3 totals 13 residues. The CDR3 DNA reads as TGTGCCAGCAGCCCCGTCCGCTCCGGGGAGCTGTTTTTT. Amino acid sequence: CASSPVRSGELFF.

The J gene is TRBJ2-3, the V gene TRBV7-2; D may be TRBD2 (5 bases). V dropped 1 base and J dropped 1 base, with 9 bases sitting between them. Germline values: CDR1 SGHTA, CDR2 FQGNSA. This CDR3 contains 15 residues. CDR3 sequence: CASSLVGEGTDTQYF. CDR3 sequence (DNA): TGTGCCAGCAGCTTAGTGGGAGAGGGCACAGATACGCAGTATTTT.